This TCR beta chain was profiled in a study of CD8 T cells in ankylosing spondylitis. This clonotype appeared a few times. The antigen remains unidentified. General study findings and limits: A TCR beta motif made of fewer than 10 highly homologous variants seemed typical of ankylosing spondylitis blood. A CD8+ phenotype characterized the disease-linked clones, which were relatively rare in peripheral blood.

Quantitative 5'-RACE with molecular barcodes produced the TCR beta libraries. TCRdb used MiXCR to reprocess the 5' RACE reads, holding one entry per CDR3 protein. This table holds roughly 700,000 distinct CDR3 sequences, around 17% found once. This receptor was taken from a male donor with ankylosing spondylitis. Sequencing used blood, either unsorted or a sorted T cell fraction (not recorded which).

DNA of the CDR3: TGCAGTGCTAGGTCCCGACATAGCAATCAGCCCCAGCATTTT. Amino acids: CSARSRHSNQPQHF. V and J are TRBV20-1 and TRBJ1-5, with D unresolved. The germline V gene has CDR1 DFQATT and CDR2 SNEGSKA (reference sequence). Trimming took off 3 bases at V and 0 bases at J, with 9 bases between the two ends. This CDR3 is built from 14 residues.